This T cell receptor beta chain was recovered during a study of radiotherapy plus CTLA-4 blockade in lung cancer listed by TCRdb under 2018. Some background on the complete study: Among the enrolled patients, about 19% had an objective response, and 25% to 35% reached disease control.

To note about this clone: It lacks a known antigen. Base qualities are missing; no much larger clone stands one base away.

Library generation was performed with the immunoSEQ multiplex PCR assay. Imported from immuneACCESS, the table was reduced by TCRdb to in-frame sequences with V and J called. These copies leave out some clones; in studies compared against another copy, an unresolved V gene accounts for under half, and the cause of the remainder is not known. This sample holds 50,000 to 75,000 clones; roughly 80% were observed only once. The top ten clonotypes cover around 4.8% of the sample. CDR1 SGHVS and CDR2 FQNEAQ were looked up in the germline V gene. Between the V and J ends, shortened by 5 bases and 2 bases respectively, the junction contains 13 bases. Including cysteine and valine, the CDR3 has 14 amino acids. Just CDR3 DNA is preserved here, 42 bases in frame from base 1. Broader findings and caveats from the paper: TCR clones derived from tumors expanded in peripheral blood after treatment with radiotherapy and ipilimumab. Early dynamic changes in blood T cell clones, together with increased serum interferon-beta after radiation, were reported as the strongest predictors of response.

The study tested focal radiation therapy combined with CTLA-4 blockade (ipilimumab) in patients with chemo-refractory metastatic non-small-cell lung cancer. This TCR was sampled from a human donor with non-small cell lung cancer who had a complete response to radiotherapy plus ipilimumab. The material sequenced was peripheral blood, taken from a patient treated with radiotherapy plus ipilimumab. The chain joins TRBV7-8 to TRBJ2-7; TRBD1 is a weak D gene call, 6 bases matching. The encoded CDR3 is CASSTQGPAYEQYV. At the DNA level, the sequence is TGTGCCAGCAGCACCCAGGGGCCCGCCTACGAGCAGTACGTC.